This T cell receptor (beta chain) was profiled in a study of tumor-infiltrating lymphocytes in primary liver carcinoma. General study findings and limits: In the absence of sorting, bulk samples left CD4+ and CD8+ repertoires uncompared.

Unsorted whole blood supplied the RNA, and germline DNA was extracted too. Collected before surgery were 3 to 5 milliliters of peripheral blood. cDNA specific to TCR beta was made from 500 ng of total RNA, with a constant-region primer employed for priming. ARM-PCR was slightly modified, and three nested multiplex PCR rounds with it gave rise to the TCR beta libraries. Researchers ran the first two PCR rounds for roughly 11 cycles each with TRBV1-TRBV30 forward primers and a C-beta reverse primer. TCRdb recomputed calls from the multiplex PCR reads with MiXCR, one row per CDR3 protein. Counted here are just over 300,000 distinct CDR3 sequences, nearly 60% occurring once; the ten biggest clones make up 15% to 20%. This CDR3 has 14 amino acids. In germline, CDR1 is MNHEY, CDR2 SVGEGT. Regarding this clonotype: Antigen: not known. The junction differs from germline at one of its ends, possibly a read error.

The rearrangement uses TRBV6-2 or TRBV6-3 and TRBJ2-4; D possibly corresponds to TRBD1 (5 bases). Sample: peripheral blood. The sequence derives from a woman younger than 45 with primary liver carcinoma and hepatitis B virus infection. CDR3 DNA sequence: TGTGCCAGCACCACGTTCATGGGGCATATGGTTCAATACTTC. Translating gives CASTTFMGHMVQYF.